A single sample is the source of the 10 T cell receptor beta chains below, sequenced in a study of human T cells and chemical hapten exposure. MiXCR was run by TCRdb on the 5' RACE reads, yielding one entry per CDR3 protein. This table has around 140,000 distinct CDR3 sequences, 4.1% appearing once. Total RNA was isolated from unfractionated whole blood. The receptors come from a female donor in good health.

This clonotype was picked up many times. The J gene is TRBJ2-5, the V gene TRBV9; 7 bases are a match to TRBD1. Per the germline V gene, CDR1 is SGDLS and CDR2 is YYNGEE. V dropped 0 bases and J dropped 4; count of bases not matched to a gene: 3. This CDR3 contains 14 residues. DNA of the CDR3: TGTGCCAGCAGCGTAGGCGCAGGGGGAGAGACCCAGTACTTC. This gives the protein CASSVGAGGETQYF.

This clonotype appeared a few times. The V and J genes are TRBV4-2 and TRBJ1-5, with D maybe TRBD1 (5 bases). Germline CDR1 is LGHNA and CDR2 is YNFKEQ. CDR3 length: 14 residues. Trimming pared 2 bases from V and 1 base from J, leaving 6 bases between. CDR3 region: CASSQRQSNQPQHF. CDR3 nucleotides: TGTGCCAGCAGCCAAAGACAGAGCAATCAGCCCCAGCATTTT.

In its sample, this clonotype was seen many times. The J gene is TRBJ2-3, the V gene TRBV27; D uncertain. Germline V gene sequence: CDR1 MNHEY, CDR2 SMNVEV (reference sequence). Trimming cost V 8 bases and J 1 base, with 16 bases left between them. This CDR3 has 15 residues. This CDR3 is CASSRPVRGTDTQYF. The CDR3 DNA is TGTGCCAGCTCCCGCCCGGTTAGAGGCACAGATACGCAGTATTTT.

Ten or more counts support this clonotype. The gene calls are TRBV18 and TRBJ2-2; D gene uncertain. Trimming shortened V by 4 bases and J by 7 bases, and 4 bases separated the two germline ends. This CDR3 is built from 11 residues. Germline V lookup: CDR1 KGHSH, CDR2 LQKENI. The CDR3 DNA is TGTGCCAGCTCACTCCGCGGGGAGCTGTTTTTT. Its protein product is CASSLRGELFF. Combining the CDR3 with reference TRBV18 and TRBJ2-2 gives the whole variable domain NAGVMQNPRHLVRRRGQEARLRCSPMKGHSHVYWYRQLPEEGLKFMVYLQKENIIDESGMPKERFSAEFPKEGPSILRIQQVVRGDSAAYFCASSLRGELFFGEGSRLTVL.

This clonotype was counted a single time. This sequence may be a read error, since a much larger clone differs from it by one base. The J gene is TRBJ1-4, the V gene TRBV6-5; no clear D gene. The CDR3 has 12 residues. From germline, CDR1 is MNHEY and CDR2 SVGAGI. CDR3 DNA: TGTGACAGCAGTCGATCGGGGGAAAAACTGTTTTTT. It encodes CDSSRSGEKLFF.

This clonotype was found many times. The chain links TRBV2 to TRBJ2-7; D gene ambiguous. The CDR3 is 10 amino acids. From germline, CDR1 is SNHLY and CDR2 FYNNEI. V shed 7 bases and J shed 5 bases, with 6 bases lying between them. This CDR3 reads CASIYNEQYF. DNA for the CDR3: TGTGCCAGCATTTACAACGAGCAGTACTTC.

This clonotype was recorded at least ten times. The chain employs TRBV14 and TRBJ1-2, with 7 bases fitting TRBD1. CDR3 length: 17 amino acids. CDR1 SGHDN and CDR2 FVKESK come from the germline V gene. With 0 bases clipped from V and 2 bases from J, the junction kept 9 bases outside the gene matches. CDR3 nucleotide sequence: TGTGCCAGCAGCCAAGATCGGGTAGGGGGCTTGAACTATGGCTACACCTTC. The encoded protein is CASSQDRVGGLNYGYTF.

This clonotype was detected many times. The V gene is TRBV12-3 or TRBV12-4, the J gene TRBJ2-3; TRBD2 matches 11 bases. V lost 4 bases, J lost 4 bases, and 7 bases stayed unmatched. This CDR3 is 16 amino acids long. CDR3 in amino acids: CASSSLAGGPPDTQYF. The CDR3 region has the DNA TGTGCCAGCAGTTCTTTAGCGGGGGGGCCCCCAGATACGCAGTATTTT.

This clonotype came up many times. This chain joins TRBV18 and TRBJ1-4, with D uncertain. V lost 5 bases and J lost 8, with 12 bases in between. Germline V gene sequence: CDR1 KGHSH, CDR2 LQKENI. The CDR3 sequence is 13 residues long. CDR3 sequence: CASSERMEEKLFF. The CDR3 DNA is TGTGCCAGCTCAGAACGGATGGAGGAAAAACTGTTTTTT.

This clonotype has a count of ten or more. The chain employs TRBV9 and TRBJ1-1, with 8 bases matching TRBD1. CDR1 SGDLS and CDR2 YYNGEE come from the germline V gene. The CDR3 totals 16 residues. V trimming: 4 bases; J trimming: 1 base; junction bases outside the gene matches: 9. CDR3 loop: CASSPMTGTGNTEAFF. The CDR3 DNA is TGTGCCAGCAGCCCGATGACCGGGACAGGGAACACTGAAGCTTTCTTT.